What follows are 13 T cell receptor beta chains derived from one specimen sequenced in a study of T cell clonotyping in hematopoietic cell transplantation (dated by TCRdb to the early 2020s). Receptor libraries were prepared by the immunoSEQ multiplex PCR assay. TCRdb carries this immuneACCESS record with in-frame sequences only. Its versions omit some clonotypes, under half of them owing to an unresolved V gene in the studies checked, with the rest unexplained. Here the sample has 2,500 to 3,500 clones; 61% occur a single time. The ten largest clonotypes hold more than 20% of the sample. This specimen's time point label, interpreted: 30 days after allo-HCT. The source was peripheral blood mononuclear cells, collected 30 days after allogeneic stem cell transplant. The receptors shown here come from a female patient between 30 and 39 years old who had an allogeneic stem cell transplant, so T cells may come from the graft donor. Some clones in this sample may be carry-over from other donors' samples.

This clone was counted a few times. V is TRBV9 and J is TRBJ1-1; D uncertain. This CDR3 comprises 14 residues. The germline V gene has CDR1 SGDLS and CDR2 YYNGEE. The V gene lost 3 bases and the J gene lost 1 base, with 10 bases spanning the gap. Here the CDR3 reads CASSGRTQNTEAFF. For the CDR3, the DNA is TGTGCCAGCAGCGGCCGGACGCAGAACACTGAAGCTTTCTTT.

The chain employs TRBV7-3 and TRBJ1-1; maybe TRBD1 (6 bases). The CDR3 is made up of 17 amino acids. Germline V CDR1 and CDR2: SGHTA, FQGTGA. The ends were cut back, 2 bases at V and 2 bases at J, with 18 bases in the middle. The CDR3 region is CASSLFTGSIANTEAFF. In DNA form, the CDR3 reads TGTGCCAGCAGCTTATTTACAGGGAGCATCGCAAACACTGAAGCTTTCTTT.

This clone was observed a few times. CDR3 in amino acids: CASSYSLEDQETQYF. CDR3 nucleotide sequence: TGTGCCAGCAGTTACTCGTTAGAGGACCAAGAGACCCAGTACTTC. The genes are TRBV6-5 and TRBJ2-5; D gene ambiguous. V gave up 0 bases and J gave up 0 bases, with 8 bases separating them. CDR3 length: 15 amino acids. CDR1 is MNHEY, CDR2 SVGAGI, per germline.

The rearrangement joins TRBV5-6 to TRBJ2-2; perhaps TRBD1 as D (5 bases). Germline CDR1 and CDR2: SGHDT and YYEEEE. The CDR3 contains 14 residues. V shed 0 bases and J shed 6 bases, with 9 bases lying between them. CDR3 amino acids: CASSLEDSSGELFF. As DNA, the CDR3 is TGTGCCAGCAGCTTGGAAGACAGTTCCGGGGAGCTGTTTTTT.

J is TRBJ2-5 and V is TRBV19, with D unclear. Trimming left V 3 bases short and J 5 bases short, with 13 bases between. This CDR3 contains 14 residues. Germline V gene sequence: CDR1 LNHDA, CDR2 SQIVND (reference sequence). The DNA of the CDR3 is TGTGCCAGTAGTATCCACGGCATGGAGGAGACCCAGTACTTC. Amino acids: CASSIHGMEETQYF. Using reference TRBV19 and TRBJ2-5 for the parts outside the CDR3, the full variable domain is DGGITQSPKYLFRKEGQNVTLSCEQNLNHDAMYWYRQDPGQGLRLIYYSQIVNDFQKGDIAEGYSVSREKKESFPLTVTSAQKNPTAFYLCASSIHGMEETQYFGPGTRLLVL.

This clone has just a few counts. The V and J genes are TRBV13 and TRBJ1-1; 8 nucleotides line up with TRBD1. From germline, CDR1 is PRHDT and CDR2 FYEKMQ (reference sequence). V was clipped by 5 bases and J by 5 bases; unmatched bases: 10. The CDR3 length is 15 residues. The CDR3 DNA reads as TGTGCCAGCAGCCCCGCCGGACAGGGTGGGACTGAAGCTTTCTTT. Residues: CASSPAGQGGTEAFF.

The chain uses TRBV7-8 and TRBJ2-7; D might be TRBD1 (6 bases). There are 16 residues in the CDR3. V was cut by 5 bases and J by 1 base, with 18 bases left in between. CDR1 is SGHVS and CDR2 is FQNEAQ in the germline V gene. CDR3 sequence: CASSLPGVPESYEQYF. CDR3 in DNA: TGTGCCAGCAGCCTTCCAGGGGTCCCGGAGTCCTACGAGCAGTACTTC.

The rearrangement links TRBV9 to TRBJ2-4, with D possibly being TRBD2 (6 bases). The germline V gene has CDR1 SGDLS and CDR2 YYNGEE. CDR3 length equals 16 residues. Trimming cost V 3 bases and J 2 bases, with 15 bases left between them. In nucleotides, the CDR3 is TGTGCCAGCAGCGCCGGCCCGGAGGGGTCCAAAAACATTCAGTACTTC. It yields the protein CASSAGPEGSKNIQYF.

V usage is TRBV11-2 and J usage is TRBJ2-1; 7 nucleotides line up with TRBD2. The V and J ends lost 4 bases and 10 bases, in that order; junction bases with no gene match: 10. The CDR3 is 14 residues long. Germline loops: CDR1 SGHAT, CDR2 FQNNGV. CDR3: CASSSISGGLEQFF. Written as DNA, the CDR3 is TGTGCCAGCAGCTCAATATCCGGGGGACTAGAGCAGTTCTTC.

V is TRBV15 and J is TRBJ1-5, with D possibly matching TRBD1 (5 bases). The CDR3 length is 15 residues. Germline V gene data show CDR1 as LNHNV and CDR2 as YYDKDF (reference sequence). The germline V and J ends were trimmed by 5 bases and 2 bases, with 13 bases remaining between them. The CDR3 DNA follows: TGTGCCACCAGCCCCAGCCAGGGTGGCAATCAGCCCCAGCATTTT. Encoded protein: CATSPSQGGNQPQHF.

V and J are TRBV2 and TRBJ1-4; 9 nucleotides match TRBD1. Germline V gene sequence: CDR1 SNHLY, CDR2 FYNNEI. This CDR3 comprises 14 residues. Trimming cost V 6 bases and J 12 bases; bases outside gene matches: 11. The CDR3 sequence is CASRDRGGGRELFF. The CDR3 nucleotides read TGTGCCAGCAGGGACAGGGGCGGAGGAAGGGAACTGTTTTTT.

CDR3 in amino acids: CASSYRSTDTQYF. For the CDR3, the DNA is TGTGCCAGCAGTTACAGGTCAACAGATACGCAGTATTTT. This chain connects TRBV6-6 to TRBJ2-3; D is ambiguous. V was shortened by 2 bases and J by 3 bases, with 6 bases between the two germline ends. The germline V gene has CDR1 MNHNY and CDR2 SVGAGI (reference sequence). The CDR3 has 13 residues.

The table lists this clone with a few counts. This chain links TRBV11-2 with TRBJ1-6, with 9 bases fitting TRBD1. CDR1 is SGHAT and CDR2 is FQNNGV in the germline V gene. There are 15 residues in the CDR3. V trimming: 6 bases; J trimming: 7 bases; junction bases outside the gene matches: 7. The CDR3 loop is CASRSGTGQNSPLHF. Here the CDR3 DNA reads TGTGCCAGCAGGTCCGGGACAGGGCAGAATTCACCCCTCCACTTT.